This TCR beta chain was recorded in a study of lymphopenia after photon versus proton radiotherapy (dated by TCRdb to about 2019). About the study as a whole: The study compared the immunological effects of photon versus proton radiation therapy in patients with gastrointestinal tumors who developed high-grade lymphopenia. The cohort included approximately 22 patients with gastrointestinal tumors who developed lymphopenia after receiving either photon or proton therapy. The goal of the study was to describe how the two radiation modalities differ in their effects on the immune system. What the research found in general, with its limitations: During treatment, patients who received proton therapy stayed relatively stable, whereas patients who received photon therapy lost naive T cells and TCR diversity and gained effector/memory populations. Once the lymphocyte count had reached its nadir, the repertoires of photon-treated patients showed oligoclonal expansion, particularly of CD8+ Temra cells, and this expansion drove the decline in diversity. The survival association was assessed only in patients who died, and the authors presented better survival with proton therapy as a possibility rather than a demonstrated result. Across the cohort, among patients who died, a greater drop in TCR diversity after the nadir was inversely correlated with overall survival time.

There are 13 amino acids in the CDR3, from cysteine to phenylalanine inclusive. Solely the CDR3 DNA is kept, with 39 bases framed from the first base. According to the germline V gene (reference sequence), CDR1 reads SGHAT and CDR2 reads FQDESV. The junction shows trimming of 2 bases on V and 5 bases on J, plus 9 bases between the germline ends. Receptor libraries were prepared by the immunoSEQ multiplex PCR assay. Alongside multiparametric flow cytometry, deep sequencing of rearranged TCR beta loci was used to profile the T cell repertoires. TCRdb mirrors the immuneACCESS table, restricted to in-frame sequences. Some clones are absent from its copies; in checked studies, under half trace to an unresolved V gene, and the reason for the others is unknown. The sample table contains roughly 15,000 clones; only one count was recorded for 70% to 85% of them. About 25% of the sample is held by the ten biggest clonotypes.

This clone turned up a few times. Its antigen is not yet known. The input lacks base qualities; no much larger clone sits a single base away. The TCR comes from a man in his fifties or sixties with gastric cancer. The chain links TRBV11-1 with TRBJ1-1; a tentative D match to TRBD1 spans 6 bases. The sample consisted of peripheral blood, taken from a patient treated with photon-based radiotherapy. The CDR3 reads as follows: CASSLRRGTEAFF. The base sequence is TGTGCCAGCAGCTTAAGGAGGGGGACTGAAGCTTTCTTT.